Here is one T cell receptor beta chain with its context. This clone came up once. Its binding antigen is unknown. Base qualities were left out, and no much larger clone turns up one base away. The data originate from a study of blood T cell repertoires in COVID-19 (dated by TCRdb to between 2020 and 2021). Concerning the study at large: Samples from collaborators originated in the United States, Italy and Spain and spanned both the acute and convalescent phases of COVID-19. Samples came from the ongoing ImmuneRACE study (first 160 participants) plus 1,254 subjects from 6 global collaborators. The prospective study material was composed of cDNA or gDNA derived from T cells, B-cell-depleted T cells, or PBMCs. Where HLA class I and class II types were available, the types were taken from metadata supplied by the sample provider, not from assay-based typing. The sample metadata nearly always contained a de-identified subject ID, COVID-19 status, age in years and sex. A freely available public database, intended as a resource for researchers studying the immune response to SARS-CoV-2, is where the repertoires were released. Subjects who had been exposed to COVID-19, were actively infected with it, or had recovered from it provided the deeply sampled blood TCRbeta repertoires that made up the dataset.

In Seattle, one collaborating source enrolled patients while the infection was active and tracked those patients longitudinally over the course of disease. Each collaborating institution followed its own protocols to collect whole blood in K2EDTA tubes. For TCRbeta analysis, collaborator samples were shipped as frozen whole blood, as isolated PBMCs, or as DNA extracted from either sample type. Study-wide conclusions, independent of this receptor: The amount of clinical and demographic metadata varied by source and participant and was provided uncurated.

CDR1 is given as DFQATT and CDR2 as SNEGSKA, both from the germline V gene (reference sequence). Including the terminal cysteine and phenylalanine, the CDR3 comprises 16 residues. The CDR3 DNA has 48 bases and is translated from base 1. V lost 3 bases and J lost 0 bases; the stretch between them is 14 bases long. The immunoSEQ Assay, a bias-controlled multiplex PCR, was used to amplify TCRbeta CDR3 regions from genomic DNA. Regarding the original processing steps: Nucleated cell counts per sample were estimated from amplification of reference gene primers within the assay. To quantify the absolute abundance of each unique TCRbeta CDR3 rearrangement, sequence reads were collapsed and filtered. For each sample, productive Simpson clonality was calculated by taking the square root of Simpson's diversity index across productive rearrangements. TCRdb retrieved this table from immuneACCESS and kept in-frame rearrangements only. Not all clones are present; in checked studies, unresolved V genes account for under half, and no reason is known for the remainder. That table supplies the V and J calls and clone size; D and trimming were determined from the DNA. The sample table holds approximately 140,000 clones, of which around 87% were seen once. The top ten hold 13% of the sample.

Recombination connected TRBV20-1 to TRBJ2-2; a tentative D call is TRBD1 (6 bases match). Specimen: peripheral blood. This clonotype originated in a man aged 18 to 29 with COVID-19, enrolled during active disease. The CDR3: CSASGPGQSNTGELFF. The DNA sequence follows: TGCAGTGCTAGTGGGCCAGGACAGTCGAACACCGGGGAGCTGTTTTTT.